These 8 T cell receptor beta chains were sequenced from one sample in a study of Graves' ophthalmopathy and Graves' hyperthyroidism. For repertoire sequencing, the TCR beta CDR3 regions were amplified from RNA transcripts. HTBI-primed RT-PCR formed the first round, and a multiplex PCR formed the second. One entry per CDR3 protein results from TCRdb running MiXCR on the multiplex PCR reads. Among approximately 380,000 distinct CDR3 sequences, roughly 21% were seen once, and the ten largest hold roughly 3.2%. Sequenced: peripheral blood. These TCRs come from a woman aged 18-29 years with stable Graves' hyperthyroidism.

The table lists this clonotype with many counts. The rearrangement links TRBV5-1 to TRBJ2-2; D is perhaps TRBD2 (5 bases). The CDR3 covers 14 residues. Germline CDR1 and CDR2: SGHRS and YFSETQ. V was trimmed by 2 bases and J by 4 bases, leaving 9 bases between them. CDR3 DNA: TGCGCCAGCAGCTTAGAGCGGCGCACCGGGGAGCTGTTTTTT. Translated: CASSLERRTGELFF.

The rearrangement joins TRBV5-1 to TRBJ1-1; D unclear. V lost 1 base to trimming and J lost 3 bases, with 13 bases between them. The CDR3 is 15 amino acids. CDR1 is SGHRS and CDR2 is YFSETQ in the germline V gene. CDR3 bases: TGCGCCAGCAGCTTGTTGAGTCTGGCGGACACTGAAGCTTTCTTT. Translating gives CASSLLSLADTEAFF. Full variable domain (rest looked up from reference TRBV5-1 and TRBJ1-1): KAGVTQTPRYLIKTRGQQVTLSCSPISGHRSVSWYQQTPGQGLQFLFEYFSETQRNKGNFPGRFSGRQFSNSRSEMNVSTLELGDSALYLCASSLLSLADTEAFFGQGTRLTVV.

V and J are TRBV28 and TRBJ1-5; D call uncertain. The CDR3 covers 13 residues. V was trimmed by 7 bases and J by 5 bases, leaving 12 bases between them. From germline, CDR1 is MDHEN and CDR2 SYDVKM. The CDR3 spells CASTGGGHQPQHF. The CDR3 DNA reads TGTGCCAGCACGGGAGGTGGGCATCAGCCCCAGCATTTT.

This clonotype has just a few counts. The rearrangement uses TRBV6-1 and TRBJ1-1, with no clear D. The germline V gene encodes CDR1 MNHNS and CDR2 SASEGT. The length of the CDR3 is 11 residues. Trimming removed 6 bases at V and 4 bases at J, with 6 bases between. This CDR3 is CASRAGTEAFF. Written as DNA, the CDR3 is TGTGCCAGCAGGGCAGGCACTGAAGCTTTCTTT.

The chain combines TRBV7-8 with TRBJ2-4; 8 bases agree with TRBD2. The CDR3 is made up of 13 amino acids. Trimming cost V 1 base and J 14 bases; bases outside gene matches: 7. The V gene's germline CDR1 is SGHVS and CDR2 FQNEAQ. The CDR3 DNA reads TGTGCCAGCAGCTTAGATAATAGCGGGACAAAGTACTTC. Translation: CASSLDNSGTKYF.

J is TRBJ2-7 and V is TRBV11-2; D gene ambiguous. Looked up from germline, CDR1 is SGHAT and CDR2 is FQNNGV. This CDR3 contains 15 residues. V lost 5 bases, J lost 2 bases, and 16 bases lay in between. The CDR3 DNA follows: TGTGCCAGCAGCATCGGTTATGGCGAAGCCTACGAGCAGTACTTC. Protein sequence: CASSIGYGEAYEQYF.

This clonotype has a count of ten or more. The chain carries TRBV3-1 and TRBJ2-7; TRBD1 matches at 8 bases. The CDR3 has 15 amino acids. CDR1 is LGHDT, CDR2 YNNKEL, per germline (reference sequence). The V gene end was trimmed by 1 base and the J gene end by 2 bases; junction bases not matched to a gene: 4. For the CDR3, the DNA is TGTGCCAGCAGCCAAGCCGGGACAGGTCCCTACGAGCAGTACTTC. Translation: CASSQAGTGPYEQYF.

This clonotype was counted only a few times. The gene calls are TRBV6-1 and TRBJ1-1, with unresolved D. Trimming shortened V by 5 bases and J by 5 bases, and 9 bases separated the two germline ends. Germline V gives CDR1 MNHNS, CDR2 SASEGT. The CDR3 runs 12 residues. CDR3 in amino acids: CASSTYQTEAFF. CDR3 nucleotide sequence: TGTGCCAGCAGTACATATCAAACTGAAGCTTTCTTT.